The sequence of this T cell receptor (beta chain) was determined in a study of T-cell reconstitution after alpha-beta-depleted transplantation in children. This clonotype has only a few counts. The antigen remains undetermined. Germline V gene data show CDR1 as MGHRA and CDR2 as YSYEKL. CDR3 size: 13 residues. Deletions cut 3 bases from V and 5 bases from J, with 8 bases between. Study-wide points: From surviving recipient T cells and thymic progenitors came the high day-60 TCRbeta diversity observed in some patients. Among T cells one year after transplant, newly produced cells accounted for most counts and diversity. As was reported, about two months after transplant, alpha-beta T cells came from several hundred expanded graft clones.

Preparation of the TCRbeta library involved a method that used unique molecular identifiers. Each CDR3 protein gets one entry after TCRdb re-called the PCR reads with MiXCR. The sample carries 550,000 to 600,000 distinct CDR3 sequences, under 25% recorded once. This specimen consisted of PBMCs, mostly from graft donor cells, obtained 360 days after TCRalphabeta/CD19-depleted stem cell transplant. This clonotype was sampled from a boy less than two years old who had a stem cell transplant for acute myeloid leukemia, so the T cells may come from the graft donor. The chain couples TRBV4-1 to TRBJ2-1; unclear D gene. The CDR3 here is CASSQVLNNEQFF. CDR3 DNA: TGCGCCAGCAGCCAGGTACTGAACAATGAGCAGTTCTTC.